This section outlines one TCR beta chain sequence together with its context. As yet, its antigen is unknown. This sample was included in a study of Ad26.COV2.S vaccination and SARS-CoV-2 variants. Study details: Once, or twice with 56 days between doses, Ad26.COV2.S was given intramuscularly.

Study results and limitations: Possibly, TCR breadth and depth analyses underestimated total T cell responses.

This sample's treatment: around 19 received Ad26.COV2.S at low or high dose, single or two shots; about 5 received placebo; per-sample allocation not given. Samples were taken on day 63 after the first vaccine or placebo injection. An Ad26 vector was used to express Wuhan-strain SARS-CoV-2 spike as the vaccine. V gave up 4 bases and J gave up 1 base, with 26 bases separating them. This CDR3 contains 19 residues. Germline CDR1 is KGHSH and CDR2 is LQKENI. Profiled with immunoSEQ multiplex PCR; TCRdb holds only in-frame clones, not every one. Among 350,000 to 550,000 clones listed, 80% to 90% were seen once.

This TCR came from a person aged 18-65 years who received the Ad26.COV2.S COVID-19 vaccine or a placebo. This sequence joins TRBV18 and TRBJ2-7, with D possibly being TRBD2 (6 bases). Source: peripheral blood, taken in a trial of Ad26.COV2.S vaccine versus placebo. The CDR3 spells CASSLAWAGGTFESYEQYF. CDR3 bases: TGTGCCAGCTCACTCGCATGGGCAGGAGGGACCTTTGAGTCCTACGAGCAGTACTTC.